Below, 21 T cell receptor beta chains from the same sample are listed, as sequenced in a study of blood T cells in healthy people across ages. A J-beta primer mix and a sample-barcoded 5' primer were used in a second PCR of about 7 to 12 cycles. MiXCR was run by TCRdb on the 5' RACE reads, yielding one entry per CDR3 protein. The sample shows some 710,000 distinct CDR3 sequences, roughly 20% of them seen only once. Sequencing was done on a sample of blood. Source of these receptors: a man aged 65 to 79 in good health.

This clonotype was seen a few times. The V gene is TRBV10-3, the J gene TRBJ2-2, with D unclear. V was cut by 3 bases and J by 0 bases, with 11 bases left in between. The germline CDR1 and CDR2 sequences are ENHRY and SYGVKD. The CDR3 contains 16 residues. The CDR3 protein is CAISDRNPPNTGELFF. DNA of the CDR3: TGTGCCATCAGTGACCGGAACCCACCGAACACCGGGGAGCTGTTTTTT.

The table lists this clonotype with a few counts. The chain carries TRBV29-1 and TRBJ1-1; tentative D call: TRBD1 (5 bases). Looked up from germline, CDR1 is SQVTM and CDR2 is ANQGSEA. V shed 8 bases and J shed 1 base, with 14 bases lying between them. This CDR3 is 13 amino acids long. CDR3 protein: CSTTPQGNTEAFF. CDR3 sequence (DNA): TGCAGCACGACCCCCCAGGGGAACACTGAAGCTTTCTTT.

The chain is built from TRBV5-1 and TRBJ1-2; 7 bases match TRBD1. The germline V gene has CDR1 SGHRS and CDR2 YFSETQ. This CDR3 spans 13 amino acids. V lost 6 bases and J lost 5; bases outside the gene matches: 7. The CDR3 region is CASNSGQNYGYTF. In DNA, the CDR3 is TGCGCCAGCAACTCGGGACAGAATTATGGCTACACCTTC. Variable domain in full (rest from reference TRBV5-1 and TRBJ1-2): KAGVTQTPRYLIKTRGQQVTLSCSPISGHRSVSWYQQTPGQGLQFLFEYFSETQRNKGNFPGRFSGRQFSNSRSEMNVSTLELGDSALYLCASNSGQNYGYTFGSGTRLTVV.

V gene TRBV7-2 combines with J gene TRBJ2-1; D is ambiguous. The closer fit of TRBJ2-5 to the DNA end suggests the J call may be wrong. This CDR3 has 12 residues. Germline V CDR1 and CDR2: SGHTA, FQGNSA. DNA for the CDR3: TGTGCCAGCAGCCCCCCCATACAGACCCAGTACTTC. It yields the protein CASSPPIQTQYF.

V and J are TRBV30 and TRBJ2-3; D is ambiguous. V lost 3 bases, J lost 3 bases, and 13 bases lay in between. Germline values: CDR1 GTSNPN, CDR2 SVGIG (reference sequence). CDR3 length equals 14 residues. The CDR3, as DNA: TGTGCCTGGAGACGAAACCTCAGAACAGATACGCAGTATTTT. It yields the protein CAWRRNLRTDTQYF.

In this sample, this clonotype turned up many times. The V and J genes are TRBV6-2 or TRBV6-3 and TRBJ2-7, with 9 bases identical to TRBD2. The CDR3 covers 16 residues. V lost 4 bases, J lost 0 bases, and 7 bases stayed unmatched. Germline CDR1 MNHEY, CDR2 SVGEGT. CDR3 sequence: CASSSPGLALSYEQYV. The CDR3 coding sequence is TGTGCCAGCAGTTCTCCGGGACTAGCCCTCTCCTACGAGCAGTACGTC.

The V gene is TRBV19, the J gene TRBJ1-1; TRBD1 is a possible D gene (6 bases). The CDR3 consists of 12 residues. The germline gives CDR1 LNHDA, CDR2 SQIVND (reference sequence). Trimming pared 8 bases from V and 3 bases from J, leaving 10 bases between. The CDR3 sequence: CASRQVDTEAFF. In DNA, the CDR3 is TGTGCCAGTCGACAGGTAGACACTGAAGCTTTCTTT.

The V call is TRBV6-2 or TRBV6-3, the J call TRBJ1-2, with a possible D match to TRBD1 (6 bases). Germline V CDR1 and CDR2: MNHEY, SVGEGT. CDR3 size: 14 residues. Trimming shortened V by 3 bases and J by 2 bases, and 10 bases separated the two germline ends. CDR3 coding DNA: TGTGCCAGCAGTTATCAAGGGACAAACTATGGCTACACCTTC. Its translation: CASSYQGTNYGYTF.

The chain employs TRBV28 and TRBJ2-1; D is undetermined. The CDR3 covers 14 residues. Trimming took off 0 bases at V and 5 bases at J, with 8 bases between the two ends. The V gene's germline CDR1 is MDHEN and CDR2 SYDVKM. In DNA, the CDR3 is TGTGCCAGCAGTTTATGGCGAAGGGACAATGAGCAGTTCTTC. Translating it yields CASSLWRRDNEQFF. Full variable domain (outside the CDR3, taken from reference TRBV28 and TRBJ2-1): DVKVTQSSRYLVKRTGEKVFLECVQDMDHENMFWYRQDPGLGLRLIYFSYDVKMKEKGDIPEGYSVSREKKERFSLILESASTNQTSMYLCASSLWRRDNEQFFGPGTRLTVL.

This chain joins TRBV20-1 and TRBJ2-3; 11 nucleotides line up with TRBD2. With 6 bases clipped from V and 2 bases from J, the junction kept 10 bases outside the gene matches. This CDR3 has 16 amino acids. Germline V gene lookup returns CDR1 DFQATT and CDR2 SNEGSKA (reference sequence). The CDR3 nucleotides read TGCAGTGCGCCCGGTACTAGCGGGGGATTCACAGATACGCAGTATTTT. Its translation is CSAPGTSGGFTDTQYF.

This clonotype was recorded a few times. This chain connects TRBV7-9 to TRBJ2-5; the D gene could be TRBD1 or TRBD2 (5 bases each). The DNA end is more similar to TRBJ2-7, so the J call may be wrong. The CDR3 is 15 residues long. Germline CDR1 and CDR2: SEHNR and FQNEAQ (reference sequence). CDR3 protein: CASASKGRSSYEQYF. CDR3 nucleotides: TGTGCCAGCGCCAGTAAGGGACGGAGCTCCTACGAGCAGTACTTC.

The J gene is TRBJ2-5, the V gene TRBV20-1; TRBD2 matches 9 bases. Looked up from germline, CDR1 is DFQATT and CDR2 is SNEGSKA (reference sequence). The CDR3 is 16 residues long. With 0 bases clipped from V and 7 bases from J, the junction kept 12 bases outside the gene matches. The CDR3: CSAREEGTSSGGTQYF. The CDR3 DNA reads TGCAGTGCTAGAGAGGAGGGGACTAGCTCAGGAGGGACCCAGTACTTC.

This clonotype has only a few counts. The CDR3 DNA reads TGCAGTGCTAGAAGCGACAGGGTTGATGAAAAACTGTTTTTT. Translating it yields CSARSDRVDEKLFF. The chain couples TRBV20-1 to TRBJ1-4; 7 bases are a match to TRBD1. Germline CDR1 reads DFQATT; CDR2 reads SNEGSKA (reference sequence). The CDR3 is made up of 14 amino acids. The V gene end was trimmed by 2 bases and the J gene end by 6 bases; junction bases not matched to a gene: 6.

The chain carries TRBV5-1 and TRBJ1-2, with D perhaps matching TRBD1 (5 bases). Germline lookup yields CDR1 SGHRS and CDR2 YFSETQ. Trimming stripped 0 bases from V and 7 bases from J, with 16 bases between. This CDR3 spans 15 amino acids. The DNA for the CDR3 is TGCGCCAGCAGCTTGGAGGGCAGGGAATGGGGTGGCTACACCTTC. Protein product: CASSLEGREWGGYTF.

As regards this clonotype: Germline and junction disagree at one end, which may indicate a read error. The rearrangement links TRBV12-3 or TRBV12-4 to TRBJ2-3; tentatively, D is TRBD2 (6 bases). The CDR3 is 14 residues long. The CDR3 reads CASILSGRTDAQYF. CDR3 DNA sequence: TGTGCCAGCATCCTGAGCGGGCGAACAGATGCGCAGTATTTT.

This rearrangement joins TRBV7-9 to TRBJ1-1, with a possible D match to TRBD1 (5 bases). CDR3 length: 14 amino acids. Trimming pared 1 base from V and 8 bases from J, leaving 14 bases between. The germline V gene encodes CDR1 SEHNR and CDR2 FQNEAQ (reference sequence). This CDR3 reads CASSLGGVLGEAFF. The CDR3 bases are TGTGCCAGCAGCTTAGGGGGGGTCCTGGGGGAAGCTTTCTTT.

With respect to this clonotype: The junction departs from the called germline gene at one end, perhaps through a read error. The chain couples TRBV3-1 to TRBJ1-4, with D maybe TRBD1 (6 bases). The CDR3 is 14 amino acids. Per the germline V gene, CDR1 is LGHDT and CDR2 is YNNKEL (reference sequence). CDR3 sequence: CASGHRAAGEKLFF. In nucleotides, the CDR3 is TGTGCCAGCGGCCACAGGGCGGCGGGTGAAAAACTGTTTTTT.

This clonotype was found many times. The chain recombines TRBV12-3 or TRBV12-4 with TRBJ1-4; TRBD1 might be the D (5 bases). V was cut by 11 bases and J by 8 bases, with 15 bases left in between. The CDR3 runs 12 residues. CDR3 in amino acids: CASSLGREKLFF. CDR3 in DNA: TGTGCCTCTTCCCTGGGACGCGAAAAACTGTTTTTT.

In DNA form, the CDR3 reads TGCGCCAGCAGCTTGGGTGTTCAGGGCCGATCGGAGACCCAGTACTTC. Amino acids: CASSLGVQGRSETQYF. The chain couples TRBV5-1 to TRBJ2-5; tentative D call: TRBD1 (5 bases). The CDR3 runs 16 residues. Germline lookup yields CDR1 SGHRS and CDR2 YFSETQ. The V end lost 0 bases, the J end lost 5 bases, and 17 bases lay between the germline ends.

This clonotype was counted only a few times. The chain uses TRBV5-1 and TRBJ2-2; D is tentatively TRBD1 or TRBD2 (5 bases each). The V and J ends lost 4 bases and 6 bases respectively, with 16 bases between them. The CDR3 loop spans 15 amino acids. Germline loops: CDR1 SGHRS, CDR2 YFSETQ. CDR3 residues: CASSADQRGAGELFF. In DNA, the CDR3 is TGCGCCAGCAGCGCCGACCAGAGGGGTGCCGGGGAGCTGTTTTTT. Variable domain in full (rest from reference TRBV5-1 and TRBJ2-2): KAGVTQTPRYLIKTRGQQVTLSCSPISGHRSVSWYQQTPGQGLQFLFEYFSETQRNKGNFPGRFSGRQFSNSRSEMNVSTLELGDSALYLCASSADQRGAGELFFGEGSRLTVL.

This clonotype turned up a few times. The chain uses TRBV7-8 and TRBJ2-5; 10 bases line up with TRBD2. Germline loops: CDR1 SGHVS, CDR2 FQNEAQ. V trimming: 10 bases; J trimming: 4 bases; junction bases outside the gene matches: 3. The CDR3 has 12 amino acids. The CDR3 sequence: CATRTSGETQYF. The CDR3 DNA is TGTGCCACAAGGACTAGCGGAGAGACCCAGTACTTC.